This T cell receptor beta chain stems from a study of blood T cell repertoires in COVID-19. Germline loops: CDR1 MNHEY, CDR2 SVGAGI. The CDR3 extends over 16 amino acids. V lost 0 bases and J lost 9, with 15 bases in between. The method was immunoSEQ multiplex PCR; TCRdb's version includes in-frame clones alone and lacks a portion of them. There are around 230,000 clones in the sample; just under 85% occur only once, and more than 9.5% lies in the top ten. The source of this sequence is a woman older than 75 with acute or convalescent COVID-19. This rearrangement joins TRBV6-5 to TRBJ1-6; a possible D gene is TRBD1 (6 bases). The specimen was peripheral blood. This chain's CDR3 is CASSYSLGGIGSPLHF. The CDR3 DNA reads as TGTGCCAGCAGTTACTCCCTAGGGGGTATTGGTTCACCCCTCCACTTT.